Here is one T cell receptor (beta chain) with its context. The sample originates from a study of T-cell reconstitution after alpha-beta-depleted transplantation in children. The library targeted TCRbeta and was prepared with unique molecular identifiers. Using its own MiXCR run on the PCR reads, TCRdb lists one record per CDR3 protein. The table includes almost 500,000 distinct CDR3 sequences, about 10% detected once. CDR3 length equals 13 residues. Germline values: CDR1 SNHLY, CDR2 FYNNEI. V was shortened by 8 bases and J by 6 bases, with 15 bases between the two germline ends. V gene TRBV2 combines with J gene TRBJ2-3; D ambiguous. This TCR was recovered from a child between 2 and 9 years old with inherited bone marrow failure, due to receive a stem cell transplant. Here the sequenced sample was PBMCs, taken before TCRalphabeta/CD19-depleted stem cell transplant. The CDR3 nucleotides are TGTGCCAGCGGTCCAGGCAGTGGGGATACGCAGTATTTT. This gives the protein CASGPGSGDTQYF.